This entry lists 26 T cell receptor beta chains sequenced from one sample in a study of blood T cell repertoires in COVID-19. Libraries were prepared by immunoSEQ multiplex PCR; TCRdb keeps only in-frame clonotypes and omits some of them. The table includes about 46,000 clones, 86% detected once. What was sequenced was PBMCs or T cells enriched from blood (not recorded which). These receptor sequences come from a woman aged 45-60 years who had recovered from COVID-19.

The chain recombines TRBV6-6 with TRBJ1-5, with D hard to call. This CDR3 comprises 13 residues. Trimming cost V 0 bases and J 3 bases, with 3 bases left between them. Germline lookup yields CDR1 MNHNY and CDR2 SVGAGI (reference sequence). CDR3 DNA sequence: TGTGCCAGCAGTTACTCTCTCAATCAGCCCCAGCATTTT. It codes for CASSYSLNQPQHF.

The V and J genes are TRBV7-9 and TRBJ2-2; no reliable D call. V lost 3 bases, J lost 7 bases, and 6 bases lay in between. The germline V gene has CDR1 SEHNR and CDR2 FQNEAQ (reference sequence). The CDR3 runs 12 residues. CDR3 region: CASSLEYGELFF. Written as DNA, the CDR3 is TGTGCCAGCAGCTTGGAGTACGGGGAGCTGTTTTTT.

The rearrangement links TRBV29-1 to TRBJ1-2; possible D gene TRBD1, 5 bases. The CDR3 runs to 11 residues. The V and J ends lost 6 bases and 5 bases respectively, with 10 bases between them. The germline gives CDR1 SQVTM, CDR2 ANQGSEA. CDR3 protein: CSVAGLYGYTF. The DNA for the CDR3 is TGCAGCGTCGCAGGGTTGTATGGCTACACCTTC. Full variable domain (remainder filled in from reference TRBV29-1 and TRBJ1-2): SAVISQKPSRDICQRGTSLTIQCQVDSQVTMMFWYRQQPGQSLTLIATANQGSEATYESGFVIDKFPISRPNLTFSTLTVSNMSPEDSSIYLCSVAGLYGYTFGSGTRLTVV.

This clone was detected only a few times. The chain couples TRBV2 to TRBJ1-3, with TRBD1 matching 7 bases. Germline CDR1 SNHLY, CDR2 FYNNEI. This CDR3 contains 16 residues. The V and J ends lost 8 bases and 0 bases, in that order; junction bases with no gene match: 10. CDR3 in DNA: TGTGCCAGCGGTGTGGGACAGATTTTCTCTGGAAACACCATATATTTT. Its translation: CASGVGQIFSGNTIYF.

The V call is TRBV11-2, the J call TRBJ1-1; D possibly corresponds to TRBD1 (5 bases). V was shortened by 5 bases and J by 4 bases, with 14 bases between the two germline ends. From germline, CDR1 is SGHAT and CDR2 FQNNGV. The CDR3 consists of 14 residues. CDR3 in amino acids: CASSPAWGPTEAFF. The CDR3 bases are TGTGCCAGCAGCCCCGCTTGGGGCCCCACTGAAGCTTTCTTT.

The chain combines TRBV7-9 with TRBJ1-1; no firm D call. Trimming took off 5 bases at V and 7 bases at J, with 11 bases between the two ends. Germline V gene lookup returns CDR1 SEHNR and CDR2 FQNEAQ (reference sequence). The CDR3 sequence is 12 residues long. The CDR3 DNA reads as TGTGCCAGCAGCCCCACAGTCCTTGAAGCTTTCTTT. It is translated as CASSPTVLEAFF.

This clone was counted once. The chain uses TRBV10-2 and TRBJ2-1; D perhaps matches TRBD1 (6 bases). The V end lost 3 bases, the J end lost 0 bases, and 12 bases lay between the germline ends. The V gene's germline CDR1 is WSHSY and CDR2 SAAADI. The CDR3 loop spans 16 amino acids. DNA of the CDR3: TGCGCCAGCAGTGACAGGGGAAGGAGCTCCTACAATGAGCAGTTCTTC. It yields the protein CASSDRGRSSYNEQFF.

This chain links TRBV6-5 with TRBJ2-3; 9 nucleotides agree with TRBD1. CDR3 length equals 15 residues. Trimming cost V 5 bases and J 1 base; bases outside gene matches: 4. Germline CDR1 and CDR2: MNHEY and SVGAGI. CDR3: CASSIRTGGTDTQYF. The CDR3 DNA is TGTGCCAGCAGTATCCGGACAGGGGGCACAGATACGCAGTATTTT.

This chain uses TRBV3-1 (or the pseudogene TRBV3-2) with TRBJ2-1, with D maybe TRBD2 (6 bases). The ends were cut back, 4 bases at V and 4 bases at J, with 14 bases in the middle. Germline CDR1 is LGHDT and CDR2 is YNNKEL (reference sequence). The CDR3 is 15 residues long. The CDR3 coding sequence is TGTGCCAGCAGCCCGGGGACTCTCCTTTACAATGAGCAGTTCTTC. Protein: CASSPGTLLYNEQFF.

The V gene is TRBV20-1, the J gene TRBJ2-3; tentatively, D is TRBD2 (5 bases). The CDR3 length is 13 residues. Per germline, CDR1 DFQATT and CDR2 SNEGSKA (reference sequence). Between the trimmed V and J ends, which lost 3 bases and 10 bases, there was a span of 17 bases. The CDR3 spells CSASDHRGSSQYF. For the CDR3, the DNA is TGCAGTGCTAGTGACCACCGGGGTAGTTCGCAGTATTTT.

This clone occurred once. The V call is TRBV19, the J call TRBJ2-5; TRBD2 matches 8 bases. The germline gives CDR1 LNHDA, CDR2 SQIVND (reference sequence). The CDR3 sequence is 13 residues long. V was clipped by 3 bases and J by 3 bases; unmatched bases: 0. CDR3 nucleotides: TGTGCCAGTAGTATGGGACTAGAAGAGACCCAGTACTTC. Translated: CASSMGLEETQYF. The full variable domain, completed using reference TRBV19 and TRBJ2-5, is DGGITQSPKYLFRKEGQNVTLSCEQNLNHDAMYWYRQDPGQGLRLIYYSQIVNDFQKGDIAEGYSVSREKKESFPLTVTSAQKNPTAFYLCASSMGLEETQYFGPGTRLLVL.

The chain employs TRBV9 and TRBJ2-7; a weak D match, TRBD1 (5 bases). Germline V gene lookup returns CDR1 SGDLS and CDR2 YYNGEE. V was shortened by 2 bases and J by 5 bases, with 23 bases between the two germline ends. This CDR3 has 17 residues. The CDR3 DNA sequence: TGTGCCAGCAGCGTCTCTCTCTCATCCTCAGGGTACGACGAGCAGTACTTC. Translated, it gives CASSVSLSSSGYDEQYF.

The chain combines TRBV5-4 with TRBJ2-7, with 9 positions matching TRBD2. CDR1 and CDR2 (germline): SGHNT, YYREEE (reference sequence). J was trimmed by 7 bases and V by 4 bases; bases with no gene match: 12. The length of the CDR3 is 15 residues. CDR3 DNA: TGTGCCAGCAGCGGTAGCGGGAGCCTGCCCTGGGAGCAGTACTTC. Translation gives CASSGSGSLPWEQYF.

The chain recombines TRBV25-1 with TRBJ1-3; D ambiguous. V lost 1 base and J 4 bases, leaving 11 bases between the germline ends. The CDR3 contains 15 residues. Germline-derived CDR1 and CDR2 are MGHDK and SYGVNS. CDR3 DNA: TGTGCCAGCAGTGAATCAGTGTGGCTGGGAAACACCATATATTTT. Its translation is CASSESVWLGNTIYF.

This clone showed up just a few times. The gene calls are TRBV25-1 and TRBJ2-2; the D gene is possibly TRBD2 (6 bases). CDR1 and CDR2 (germline): MGHDK, SYGVNS. V lost 4 bases and J 1 base, leaving 16 bases between the germline ends. The CDR3 loop spans 17 amino acids. This CDR3 reads CASSGSYGTLNTGELFF. Written as DNA, the CDR3 is TGTGCCAGCAGTGGCTCCTATGGGACTTTGAACACCGGGGAGCTGTTTTTT. Full variable domain (rest looked up from reference TRBV25-1 and TRBJ2-2): EADIYQTPRYLVIGTGKKITLECSQTMGHDKMYWYQQDPGMELHLIHYSYGVNSTEKGDLSSESTVSRIRTEHFPLTLESARPSHTSQYLCASSGSYGTLNTGELFFGEGSRLTVL.

The chain employs TRBV5-1 and TRBJ2-3, with D possibly being TRBD2 (5 bases). Germline V gene lookup returns CDR1 SGHRS and CDR2 YFSETQ. The CDR3 contains 16 residues. Trimming removed 3 bases at V and 2 bases at J, with 16 bases between. CDR3 bases: TGCGCCAGCAGCTCCTTGGCTAGCATCAACACAGATACGCAGTATTTT. Translation: CASSSLASINTDTQYF.

The rearrangement joins TRBV28 to TRBJ2-7; the match to TRBD2 covers 9 bases. This CDR3 comprises 13 residues. Germline V CDR1 and CDR2: MDHEN, SYDVKM. J gave up 2 bases and V 7 bases, and 3 bases lay outside the gene matches. CDR3 in amino acids: CASNSGGAYEQYF. The CDR3 nucleotides are TGTGCCAGCAATAGCGGGGGAGCCTACGAGCAGTACTTC.

V and J are TRBV18 and TRBJ1-1; tentatively, D is TRBD1 (6 bases). Germline V gene sequence: CDR1 KGHSH, CDR2 LQKENI. V shed 1 base and J shed 10 bases, with 16 bases lying between them. CDR3 size: 14 residues. The CDR3 region is CASSPQRDTSAAFF. The CDR3 DNA is TGTGCCAGCTCACCACAAAGGGACACGAGTGCAGCTTTCTTT.

This sequence joins TRBV7-3 and TRBJ2-2; TRBD1 might be the D (5 bases). CDR1 and CDR2 (germline): SGHTA, FQGTGA. The CDR3 contains 14 residues. Trimming removed 5 bases at V and 4 bases at J, with 11 bases between. CDR3 protein: CASSPRGGTGELFF. In DNA, the CDR3 is TGTGCCAGCAGCCCTAGGGGCGGCACCGGGGAGCTGTTTTTT.

This chain connects TRBV7-2 to TRBJ2-7; 8 nucleotides agree with TRBD2. The CDR3 extends over 15 amino acids. Unmatched junction bases numbered 10, after V lost 5 bases and J lost 4 bases. Germline V gene lookup returns CDR1 SGHTA and CDR2 FQGNSA. Here the CDR3 reads CASSPSGGGSYEQYF. CDR3 nucleotides: TGTGCCAGCAGCCCTAGCGGCGGGGGGAGTTACGAGCAGTACTTC.

This chain joins TRBV19 and TRBJ1-2; 9 nucleotides agree with TRBD1. Per the germline V gene, CDR1 is LNHDA and CDR2 is SQIVND (reference sequence). This CDR3 spans 14 amino acids. After removal of 6 bases from V and 8 bases from J, the junction contained 10 bases not matched to a gene. CDR3 sequence reads: CASRDRDRASGYTF. The DNA for the CDR3 is TGTGCCAGTAGGGACAGGGACAGGGCTTCCGGCTACACCTTC.

This clone was counted a single time. The chain combines TRBV7-2 with TRBJ2-1, with 12 bases matching TRBD2. CDR1 is SGHTA and CDR2 is FQGNSA in the germline V gene. The CDR3 loop spans 17 amino acids. V dropped 2 bases and J dropped 4; count of bases not matched to a gene: 6. CDR3 coding DNA: TGTGCCAGCAGCTTAAGATGGACTAGCGGGGCATACAATGAGCAGTTCTTC. Translated: CASSLRWTSGAYNEQFF.

This chain connects TRBV14 to TRBJ1-3, with 8 positions matching TRBD1. The length of the CDR3 is 18 residues. Trimming took 3 bases from V and 0 from J; bases not matched to a gene: 10. Germline V gives CDR1 SGHDN, CDR2 FVKESK. CDR3 amino acids: CASSQGKTGALSGNTIYF. In nucleotides, the CDR3 is TGTGCCAGCAGCCAGGGGAAGACAGGGGCTCTCTCTGGAAACACCATATATTTT.

The rearrangement uses TRBV18 and TRBJ2-4; a weak D match, TRBD2 (5 bases). Looked up from germline, CDR1 is KGHSH and CDR2 is LQKENI. Trimming shortened V by 1 base and J by 8 bases, and 15 bases separated the two germline ends. The CDR3 runs to 15 residues. The CDR3 reads CASSPQGARADIQYF. The CDR3, as DNA: TGTGCCAGCTCACCACAGGGTGCCCGAGCGGACATTCAGTACTTC.

The chain is built from TRBV4-1 and TRBJ2-1; D gene ambiguous. Germline-derived CDR1 and CDR2 are MGHRA and YSYEKL. V lost 4 bases to trimming and J lost 4 bases, with 14 bases between them. This CDR3 contains 15 residues. DNA for the CDR3: TGCGCCAGCAGCCCCTACTCCGACGGGTACAATGAGCAGTTCTTC. Its translation is CASSPYSDGYNEQFF.

In DNA form, the CDR3 reads TGCAGTGCCACACGGACAGGGGCGGCTTTCTTT. It specifies CSATRTGAAFF. This chain uses TRBV20-1 with TRBJ1-1, with TRBD1 matching over 9 bases. The germline V gene encodes CDR1 DFQATT and CDR2 SNEGSKA (reference sequence). The V segment lost 6 bases and the J segment 11 bases; nucleotides outside the gene matches: 7. The CDR3 is 11 residues long.